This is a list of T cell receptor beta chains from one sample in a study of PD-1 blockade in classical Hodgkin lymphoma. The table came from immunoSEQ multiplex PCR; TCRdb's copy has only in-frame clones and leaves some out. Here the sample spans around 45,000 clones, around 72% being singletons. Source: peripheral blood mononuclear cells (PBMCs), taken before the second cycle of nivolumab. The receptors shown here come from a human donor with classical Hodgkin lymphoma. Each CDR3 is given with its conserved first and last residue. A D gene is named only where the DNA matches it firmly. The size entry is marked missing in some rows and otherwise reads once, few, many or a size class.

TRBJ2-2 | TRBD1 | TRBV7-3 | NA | CASSIHGTGGEELFF | TGTGCCAGCAGCATACACGGGACAGGGGGCGAGGAGCTGTTTTTT
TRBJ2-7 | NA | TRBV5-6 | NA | CASSLTGLYEQYF | TGTGCCAGCAGCCTGACGGGGCTATACGAGCAGTACTTC
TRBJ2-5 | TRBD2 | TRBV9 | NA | CASSVGRDRGTQYF | TGTGCCAGCAGCGTCGGGAGGGATCGGGGGACCCAGTACTTC
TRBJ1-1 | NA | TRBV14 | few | CASTQGLGTEAFF | TGTGCCAGCACACAGGGACTGGGGACTGAAGCTTTCTTT
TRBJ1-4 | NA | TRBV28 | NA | CASSLSGRQGKLFF | TGTGCCAGCAGTTTATCTGGGAGGCAGGGAAAACTGTTTTTT
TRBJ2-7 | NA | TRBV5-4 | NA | CASSLEAYEQYF | TGTGCCAGCAGCTTGGAGGCGTACGAGCAGTACTTC
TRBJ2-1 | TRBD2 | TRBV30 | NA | CAWSPGLGDNEQFF | TGTGCCTGGAGTCCCGGACTAGGGGACAATGAGCAGTTCTTC
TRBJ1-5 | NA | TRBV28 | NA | CASSLEEGNQPQHF | TGTGCCAGCAGTTTGGAAGAAGGCAATCAGCCCCAGCATTTT
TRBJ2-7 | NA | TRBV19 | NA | CASSIAGSSYEQYF | TGTGCCAGTAGTATAGCCGGGAGCTCCTACGAGCAGTACTTC
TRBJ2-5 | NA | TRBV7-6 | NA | CASSSEETQYF | TGTGCCAGCAGCTCAGAAGAGACCCAGTACTTC
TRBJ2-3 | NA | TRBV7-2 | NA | CASGRGGGGATDTQYF | TGTGCCAGCGGGCGTGGAGGGGGGGGTGCCACAGATACGCAGTATTTT
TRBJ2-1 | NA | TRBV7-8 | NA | CASSLGLGALDEQFF | TGTGCCAGCAGCTTAGGCTTAGGGGCTCTCGATGAGCAGTTCTTC
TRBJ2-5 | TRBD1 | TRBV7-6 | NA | CASSLGQGWQETQYF | TGTGCCAGCAGCTTGGGACAGGGGTGGCAAGAGACCCAGTACTTC
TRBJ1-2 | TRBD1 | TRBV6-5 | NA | CASRPRGDRHYGYTF | TGTGCCAGCAGACCCCGGGGGGACAGACACTATGGCTACACCTTC
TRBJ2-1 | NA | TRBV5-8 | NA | CASSLLREQFF | TGTGCCAGCAGCTTGCTGCGTGAGCAGTTCTTC
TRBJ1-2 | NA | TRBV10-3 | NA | CATEGDGRGYTF | TGTGCCACCGAGGGGGACGGTCGGGGCTACACCTTC
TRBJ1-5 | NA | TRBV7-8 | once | CASSLVPGRWSNQPQHF | TGTGCCAGCAGCTTAGTTCCCGGACGGTGGAGCAATCAGCCCCAGCATTTT
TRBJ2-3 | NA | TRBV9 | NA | CASTVGNPGDTQYF | TGTGCCAGCACAGTGGGTAACCCCGGAGATACGCAGTATTTT
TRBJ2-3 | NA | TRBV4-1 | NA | CASSPGWDTQYF | TGCGCCAGCAGCCCGGGATGGGATACGCAGTATTTT
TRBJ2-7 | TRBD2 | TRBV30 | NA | CAWSPLGLVYEQYF | TGTGCCTGGAGTCCCCTTGGACTAGTATACGAGCAGTACTTC
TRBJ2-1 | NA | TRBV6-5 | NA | CASTIMGGWDNEQFF | TGTGCCAGCACAATAATGGGGGGCTGGGACAATGAGCAGTTCTTC
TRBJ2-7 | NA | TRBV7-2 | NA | CASSLTGSSSYEQYF | TGTGCCAGCAGCTTAACCGGGTCTTCCTCCTACGAGCAGTACTTC
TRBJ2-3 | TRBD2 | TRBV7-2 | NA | CASGLAGVSTDTQYF | TGTGCCAGCGGCCTAGCGGGAGTTTCCACAGATACGCAGTATTTT
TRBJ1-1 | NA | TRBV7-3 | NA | CASSFGGGRTEAFF | TGTGCCAGCAGCTTTGGGGGGGGGAGGACTGAAGCTTTCTTT
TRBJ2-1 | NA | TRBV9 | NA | CASSVGDNEQFF | TGTGCCAGCAGCGTAGGGGACAATGAGCAGTTCTTC
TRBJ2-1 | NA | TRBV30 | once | CAWSGHYNEQFF | TGTGCCTGGAGTGGACACTACAATGAGCAGTTCTTC
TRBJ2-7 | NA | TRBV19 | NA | CASSPGITYEQYF | TGTGCCAGTAGTCCTGGGATAACCTACGAGCAGTACTTC
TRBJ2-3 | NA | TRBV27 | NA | CASSLIRGDSSDTQYF | TGTGCCAGCAGTTTAATAAGAGGGGACTCCTCAGATACGCAGTATTTT
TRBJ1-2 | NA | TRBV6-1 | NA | CASTSSAGNYGYTF | TGTGCCAGCACCTCCTCGGCAGGGAACTATGGCTACACCTTC
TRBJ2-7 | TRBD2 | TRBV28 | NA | CASSLSSSGSYEQYF | TGTGCCAGCAGTTTAAGCTCCAGCGGGAGTTACGAGCAGTACTTC
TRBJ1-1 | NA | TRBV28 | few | CASSTGNTEAFF | TGTGCCAGCTCCACAGGGAACACTGAAGCTTTCTTT
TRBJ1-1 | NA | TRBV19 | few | CASSIQKDRTEAFF | TGTGCCAGTAGTATCCAGAAGGATCGGACTGAAGCTTTCTTT
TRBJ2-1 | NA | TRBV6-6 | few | CASRIAEGNEQFF | TGTGCCAGCAGAATAGCAGAGGGCAATGAGCAGTTCTTC
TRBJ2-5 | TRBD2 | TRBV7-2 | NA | CASILHSGRGQETQYF | TGTGCCAGCATCCTTCATAGCGGGAGAGGCCAAGAGACCCAGTACTTC